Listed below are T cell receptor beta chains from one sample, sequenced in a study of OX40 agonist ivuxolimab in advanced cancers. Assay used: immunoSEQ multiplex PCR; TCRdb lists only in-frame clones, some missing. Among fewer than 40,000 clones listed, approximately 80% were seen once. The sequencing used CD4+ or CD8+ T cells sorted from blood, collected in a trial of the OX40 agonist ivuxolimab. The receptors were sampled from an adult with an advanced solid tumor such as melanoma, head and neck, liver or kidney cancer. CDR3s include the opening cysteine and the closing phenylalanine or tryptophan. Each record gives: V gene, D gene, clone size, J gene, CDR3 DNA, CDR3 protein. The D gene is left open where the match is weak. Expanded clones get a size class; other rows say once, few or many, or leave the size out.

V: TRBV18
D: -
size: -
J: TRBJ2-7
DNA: TGTGCCAGCTCACCTGGGGACGGCAGGGACCACGAGCAGTACTTC
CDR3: CASSPGDGRDHEQYF

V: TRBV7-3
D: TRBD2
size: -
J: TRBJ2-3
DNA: TGTGCCAGCAGTTACCTAGCGGGACGGGCAGATACGCAGTATTTT
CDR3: CASSYLAGRADTQYF

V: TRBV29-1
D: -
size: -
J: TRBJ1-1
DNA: TGCAGCGTTCGGGAGAACACTGAAGCTTTCTTT
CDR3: CSVRENTEAFF

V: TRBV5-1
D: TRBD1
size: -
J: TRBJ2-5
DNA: TGCGCCAGCAGCAGCGGACAGGGGGCCGAGACCCAGTACTTC
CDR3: CASSSGQGAETQYF

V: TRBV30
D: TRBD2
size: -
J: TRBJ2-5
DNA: TGTGCCTGGAGTGTACCGGGAGGAGCGACCCAGTACTTC
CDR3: CAWSVPGGATQYF

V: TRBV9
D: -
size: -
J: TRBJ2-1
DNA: TGTGCCAGCAGCGTAGGAGCCACAGGTGGGTTTGAGCAGTTCTTC
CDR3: CASSVGATGGFEQFF

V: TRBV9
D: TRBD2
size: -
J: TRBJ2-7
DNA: TGTGCCAGCAGCGTAGACCCGGGACTAGCGGGAGGGTACGAGCAGTACTTC
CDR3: CASSVDPGLAGGYEQYF

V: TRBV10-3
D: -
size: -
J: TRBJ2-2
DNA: TGTGCCATCAGTGGAGAGGGCCGCACCGGGGAGCTGTTTTTT
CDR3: CAISGEGRTGELFF

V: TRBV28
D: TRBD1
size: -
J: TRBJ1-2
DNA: TGTGCCAGCAGTCCCCGGACAGGGGCTAGGGGCTACACCTTC
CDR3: CASSPRTGARGYTF

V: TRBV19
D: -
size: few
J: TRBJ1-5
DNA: TGTGCCAGTAGTACCCGGGGACTGTATAGCAATCAGCCCCAGCATTTT
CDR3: CASSTRGLYSNQPQHF

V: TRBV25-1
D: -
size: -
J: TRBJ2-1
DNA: TGTGCCAGCAGCCTTGGAGCGGTTTCCTACAATGAGCAGTTCTTC
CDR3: CASSLGAVSYNEQFF

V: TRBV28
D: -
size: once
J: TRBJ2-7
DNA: TGTGCCAGCTCGGAGGGACAGCGAACCTACGAGCAGTACTTC
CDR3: CASSEGQRTYEQYF

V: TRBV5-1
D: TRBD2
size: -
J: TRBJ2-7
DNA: TGCGCCAGCAGGCCCGGGACTAGCGGTGTCGAGCAGTACTTC
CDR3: CASRPGTSGVEQYF

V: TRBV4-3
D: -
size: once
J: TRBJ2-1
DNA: TGCGCCAGCAGCCAAGATACGGGGGCGCAGTTCTTC
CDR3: CASSQDTGAQFF

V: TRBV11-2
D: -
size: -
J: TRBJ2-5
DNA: TGTGCCAGCAGCTTGGGGAACCAAGAGACCCAGTACTTC
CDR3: CASSLGNQETQYF

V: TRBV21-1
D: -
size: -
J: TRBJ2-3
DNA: TGTGCCAGCCTCCCTCCCCTAGCGGACGGGGCAGATACGCAGTATTTT
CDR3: CASLPPLADGADTQYF

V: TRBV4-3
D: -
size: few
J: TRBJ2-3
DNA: TGCGCCAGCAGCCAAGATTCAACGGAGCCCACAGATACGCAGTATTTT
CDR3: CASSQDSTEPTDTQYF

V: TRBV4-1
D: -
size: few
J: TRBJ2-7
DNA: TGCGCCAGCAGCCATAGACAGACGTTATGGGGCTACGAGCAGTACTTC
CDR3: CASSHRQTLWGYEQYF

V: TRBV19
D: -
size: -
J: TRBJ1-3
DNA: TGTGCCAGTAGTGTCGGCGAGCCCGGAAACACCATATATTTT
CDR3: CASSVGEPGNTIYF

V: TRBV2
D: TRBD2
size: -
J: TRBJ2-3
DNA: TGTGCCACAACTAGCGGGAGTGGGTCAGATACGCAGTATTTT
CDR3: CATTSGSGSDTQYF

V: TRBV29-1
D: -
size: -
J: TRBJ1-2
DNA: TGCAGCGTTGTAGTCGCTAACTATGGCTACACCTTC
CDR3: CSVVVANYGYTF

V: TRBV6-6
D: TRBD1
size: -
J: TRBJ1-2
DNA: TGTGCCAGCAGTTACTCTGTGGACAGGGAGGGTGGCTACACCTTC
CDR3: CASSYSVDREGGYTF

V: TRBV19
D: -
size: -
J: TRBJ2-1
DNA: TGTGCCAGTAGTACTCGCCCCAATGAGCAGTTCTTC
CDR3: CASSTRPNEQFF

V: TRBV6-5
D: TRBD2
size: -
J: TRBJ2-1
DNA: TGTGCCAGCAGCGCACTTAGCGGGAGTTGGAATGAGCAGTTCTTC
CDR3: CASSALSGSWNEQFF

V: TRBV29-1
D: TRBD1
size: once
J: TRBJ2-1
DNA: TGCAGCGTTGAAGAAGACAGGGAAACCAACAATGAGCAGTTCTTC
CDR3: CSVEEDRETNNEQFF

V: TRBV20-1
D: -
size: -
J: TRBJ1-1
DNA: TGCAGTGCTAACAGGATAACTGAAGCTTTCTTT
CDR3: CSANRITEAFF

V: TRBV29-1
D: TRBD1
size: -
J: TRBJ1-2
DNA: TGCAGCGTCCATGGGACAGAGCACTATGGCTACACCTTC
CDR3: CSVHGTEHYGYTF

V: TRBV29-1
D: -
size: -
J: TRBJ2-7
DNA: TGCAGCGTGAAGGGAACCTACGAGCAGTACTTC
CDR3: CSVKGTYEQYF